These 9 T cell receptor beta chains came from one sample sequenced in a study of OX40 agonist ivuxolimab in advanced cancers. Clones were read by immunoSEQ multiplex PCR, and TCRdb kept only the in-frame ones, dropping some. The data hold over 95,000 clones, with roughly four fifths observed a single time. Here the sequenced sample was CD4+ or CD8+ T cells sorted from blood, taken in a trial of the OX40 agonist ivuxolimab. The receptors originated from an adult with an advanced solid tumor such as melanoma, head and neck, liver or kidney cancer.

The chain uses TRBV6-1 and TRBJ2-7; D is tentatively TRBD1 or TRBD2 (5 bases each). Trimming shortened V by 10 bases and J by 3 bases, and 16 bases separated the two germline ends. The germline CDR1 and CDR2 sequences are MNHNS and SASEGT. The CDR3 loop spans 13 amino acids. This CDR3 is CATRDLRGYEQYF. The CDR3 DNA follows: TGTGCCACCCGGGACCTACGGGGCTACGAGCAGTACTTC.

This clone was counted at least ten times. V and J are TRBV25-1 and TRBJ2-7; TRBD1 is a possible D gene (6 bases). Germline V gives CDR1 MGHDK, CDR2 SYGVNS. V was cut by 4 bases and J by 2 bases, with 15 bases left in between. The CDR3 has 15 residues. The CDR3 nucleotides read TGTGCCAGCAGTGGTGGGACACACCCTCCCTACGAGCAGTACTTC. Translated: CASSGGTHPPYEQYF.

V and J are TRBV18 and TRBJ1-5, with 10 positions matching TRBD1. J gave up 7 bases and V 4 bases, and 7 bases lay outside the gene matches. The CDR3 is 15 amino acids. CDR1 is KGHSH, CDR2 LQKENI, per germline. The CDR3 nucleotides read TGTGCCAGCTCACTACTAGGGACAGGGGACCAGCCCCAGCATTTT. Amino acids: CASSLLGTGDQPQHF.

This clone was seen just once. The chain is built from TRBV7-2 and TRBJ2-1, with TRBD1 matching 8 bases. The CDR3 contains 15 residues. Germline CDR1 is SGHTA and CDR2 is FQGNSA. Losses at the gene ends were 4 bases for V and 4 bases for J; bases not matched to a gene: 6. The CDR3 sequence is CASSSTGQAYNEQFF. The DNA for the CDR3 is TGTGCCAGCAGCTCCACGGGACAGGCTTACAATGAGCAGTTCTTC.

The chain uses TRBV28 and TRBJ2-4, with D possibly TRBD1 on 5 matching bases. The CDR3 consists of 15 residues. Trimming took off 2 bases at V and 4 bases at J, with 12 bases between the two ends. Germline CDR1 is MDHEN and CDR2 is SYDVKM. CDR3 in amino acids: CASSLEAGPKNIQYF. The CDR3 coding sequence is TGTGCCAGCAGTTTAGAGGCAGGGCCTAAAAACATTCAGTACTTC.

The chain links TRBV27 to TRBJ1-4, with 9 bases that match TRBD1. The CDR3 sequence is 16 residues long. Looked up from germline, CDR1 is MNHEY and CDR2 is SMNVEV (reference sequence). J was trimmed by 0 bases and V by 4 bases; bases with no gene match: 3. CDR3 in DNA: TGTGCCAGCAGTTCAAGACAGGGGGCAACTAATGAAAAACTGTTTTTT. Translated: CASSSRQGATNEKLFF.

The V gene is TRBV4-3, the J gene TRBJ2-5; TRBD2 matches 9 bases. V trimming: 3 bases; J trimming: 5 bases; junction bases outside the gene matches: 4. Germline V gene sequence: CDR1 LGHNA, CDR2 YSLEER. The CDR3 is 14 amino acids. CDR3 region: CASSHGLAKETQYF. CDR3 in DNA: TGCGCCAGCAGCCACGGACTAGCGAAGGAGACCCAGTACTTC.

CDR3 region: CASSQSSRAGNTIYF. The CDR3 nucleotides are TGCGCCAGCAGCCAAAGTAGCAGAGCTGGAAACACCATATATTTT. The rearrangement links TRBV4-1 to TRBJ1-3; D remains ambiguous. The V gene's germline CDR1 is MGHRA and CDR2 YSYEKL. V was pared by 2 bases and J by 2 bases, with 10 bases between. This CDR3 region has 15 residues.

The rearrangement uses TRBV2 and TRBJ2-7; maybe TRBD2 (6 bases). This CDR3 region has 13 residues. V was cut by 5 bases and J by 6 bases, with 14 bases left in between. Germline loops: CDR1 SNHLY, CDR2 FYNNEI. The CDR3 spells CASSRDAGLEQYF. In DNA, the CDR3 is TGTGCCAGCAGTAGGGACGCGGGGCTCGAGCAGTACTTC.